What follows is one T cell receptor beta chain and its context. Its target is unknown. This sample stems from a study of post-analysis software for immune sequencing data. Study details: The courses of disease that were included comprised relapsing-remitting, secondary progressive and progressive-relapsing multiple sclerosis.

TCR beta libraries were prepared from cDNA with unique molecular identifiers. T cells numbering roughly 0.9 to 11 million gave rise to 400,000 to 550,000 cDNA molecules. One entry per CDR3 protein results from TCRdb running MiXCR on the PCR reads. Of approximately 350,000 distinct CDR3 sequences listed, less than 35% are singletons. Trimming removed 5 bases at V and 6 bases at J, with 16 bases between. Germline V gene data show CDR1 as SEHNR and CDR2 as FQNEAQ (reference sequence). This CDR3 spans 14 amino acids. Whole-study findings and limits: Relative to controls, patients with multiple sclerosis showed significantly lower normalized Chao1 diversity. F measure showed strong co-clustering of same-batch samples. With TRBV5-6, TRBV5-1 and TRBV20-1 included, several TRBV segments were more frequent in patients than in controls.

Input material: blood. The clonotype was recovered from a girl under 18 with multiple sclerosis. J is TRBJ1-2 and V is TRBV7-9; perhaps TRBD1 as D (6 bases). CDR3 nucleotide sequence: TGTGCCAGCAGCGCACCTCTCACAGGGAATGGCTACACCTTC. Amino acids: CASSAPLTGNGYTF.